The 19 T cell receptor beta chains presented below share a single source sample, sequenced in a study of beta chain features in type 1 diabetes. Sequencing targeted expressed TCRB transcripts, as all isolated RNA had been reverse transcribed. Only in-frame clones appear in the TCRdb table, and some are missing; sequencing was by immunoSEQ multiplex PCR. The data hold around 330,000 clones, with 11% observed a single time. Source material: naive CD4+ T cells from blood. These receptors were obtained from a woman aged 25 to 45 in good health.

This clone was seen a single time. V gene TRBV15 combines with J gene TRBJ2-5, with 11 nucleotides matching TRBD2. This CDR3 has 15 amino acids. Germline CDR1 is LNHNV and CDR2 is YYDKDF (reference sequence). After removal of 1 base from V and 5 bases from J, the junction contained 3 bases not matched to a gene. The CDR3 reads CATSRGGLAAETQYF. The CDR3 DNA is TGTGCCACCAGCAGAGGGGGACTAGCGGCCGAGACCCAGTACTTC.

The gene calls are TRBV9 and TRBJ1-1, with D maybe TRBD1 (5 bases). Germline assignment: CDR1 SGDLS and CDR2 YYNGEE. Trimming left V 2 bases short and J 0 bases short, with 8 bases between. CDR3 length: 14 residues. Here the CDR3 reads CASSVDSLNTEAFF. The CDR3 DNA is TGTGCCAGCAGCGTCGACAGCTTGAACACTGAAGCTTTCTTT.

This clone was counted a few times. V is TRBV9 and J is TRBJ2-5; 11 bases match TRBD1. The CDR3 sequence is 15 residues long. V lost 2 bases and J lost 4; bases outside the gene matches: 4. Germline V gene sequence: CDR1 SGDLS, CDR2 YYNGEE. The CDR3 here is CASSVRGQGAETQYF. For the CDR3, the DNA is TGTGCCAGCAGCGTTAGAGGACAGGGGGCAGAGACCCAGTACTTC.

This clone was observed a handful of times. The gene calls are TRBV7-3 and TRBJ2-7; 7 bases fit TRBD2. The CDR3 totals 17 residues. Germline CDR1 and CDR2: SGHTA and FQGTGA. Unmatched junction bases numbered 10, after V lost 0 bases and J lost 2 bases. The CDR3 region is CASSLTSVASGPYEQYF. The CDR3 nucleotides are TGTGCCAGCAGCTTAACGAGTGTGGCTAGCGGCCCCTACGAGCAGTACTTC.

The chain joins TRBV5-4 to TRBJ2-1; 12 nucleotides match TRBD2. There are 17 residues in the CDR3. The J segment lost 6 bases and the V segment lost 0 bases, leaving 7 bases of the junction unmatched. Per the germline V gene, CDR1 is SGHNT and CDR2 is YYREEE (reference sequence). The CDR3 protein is CASSLVRLAGDSNEQFF. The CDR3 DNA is TGTGCCAGCAGCTTGGTCCGACTAGCGGGAGACAGCAATGAGCAGTTCTTC.

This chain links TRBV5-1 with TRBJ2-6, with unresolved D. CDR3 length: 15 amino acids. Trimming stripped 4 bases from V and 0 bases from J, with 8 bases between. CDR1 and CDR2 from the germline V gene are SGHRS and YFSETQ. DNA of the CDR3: TGCGCCAGCAGCCCTGACATCTCTGGGGCCAACGTCCTGACTTTC. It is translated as CASSPDISGANVLTF. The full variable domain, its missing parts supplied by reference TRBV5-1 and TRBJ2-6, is KAGVTQTPRYLIKTRGQQVTLSCSPISGHRSVSWYQQTPGQGLQFLFEYFSETQRNKGNFPGRFSGRQFSNSRSEMNVSTLELGDSALYLCASSPDISGANVLTFGAGSRLTVL.

CDR3 sequence (DNA): TGTGCCAGCTCAGACCGGACAGGCACAGGCGAGCAGTACTTC. Its translation: CASSDRTGTGEQYF. The gene calls are TRBV18 and TRBJ2-7, with 7 bases fitting TRBD1. V was pared by 5 bases and J by 6 bases, with 10 bases of the junction left unmatched. The CDR3 has 14 amino acids. Germline lookup yields CDR1 KGHSH and CDR2 LQKENI.

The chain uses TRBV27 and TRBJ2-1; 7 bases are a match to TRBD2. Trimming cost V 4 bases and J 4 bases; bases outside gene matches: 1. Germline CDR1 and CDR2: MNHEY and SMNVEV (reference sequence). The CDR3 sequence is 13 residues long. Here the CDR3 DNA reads TGTGCCAGCAGTTGGGACTATTACAATGAGCAGTTCTTC. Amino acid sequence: CASSWDYYNEQFF.

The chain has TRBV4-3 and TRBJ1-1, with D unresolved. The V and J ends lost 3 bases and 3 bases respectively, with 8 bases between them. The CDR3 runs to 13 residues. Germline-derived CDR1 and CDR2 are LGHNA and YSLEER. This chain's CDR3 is CASSHYRDTEAFF. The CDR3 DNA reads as TGCGCCAGCAGCCACTACCGGGACACTGAAGCTTTCTTT.

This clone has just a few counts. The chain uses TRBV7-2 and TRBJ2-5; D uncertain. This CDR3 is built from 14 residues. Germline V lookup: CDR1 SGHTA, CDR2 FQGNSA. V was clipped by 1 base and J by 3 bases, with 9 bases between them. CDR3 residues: CASSLGLTEETQYF. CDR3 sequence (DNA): TGTGCCAGCAGCTTAGGCCTAACCGAAGAGACCCAGTACTTC.

The DNA of the CDR3 is TGCGCCAGCAGCAGGCGGACAGGGGGCGGTCTCGAAAACATTCAGTACTTC. Protein product: CASSRRTGGGLENIQYF. V gene TRBV4-1 combines with J gene TRBJ2-4, with TRBD1 matching 11 bases. The V segment lost 5 bases and the J segment 5 bases; nucleotides outside the gene matches: 11. Germline V gene lookup returns CDR1 MGHRA and CDR2 YSYEKL. The CDR3 contains 17 residues.

CDR3 amino acids: CASSSGSGISTDTQYF. The CDR3 DNA is TGTGCCAGCAGCTCCGGTAGCGGGATCAGCACAGATACGCAGTATTTT. The rearrangement uses TRBV5-4 and TRBJ2-3; 8 bases line up with TRBD2. Germline-derived CDR1 and CDR2 are SGHNT and YYREEE (reference sequence). CDR3 size: 16 residues. The ends lost 3 bases at V and 0 bases at J; junction bases unmatched: 6.

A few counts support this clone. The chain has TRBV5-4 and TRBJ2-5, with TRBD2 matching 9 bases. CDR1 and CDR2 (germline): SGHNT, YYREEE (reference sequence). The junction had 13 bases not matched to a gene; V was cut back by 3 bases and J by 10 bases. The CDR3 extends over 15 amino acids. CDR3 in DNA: TGTGCCAGCAGCTCGGGACTAGCAGCCCCAGGGGGCCAGTACTTC. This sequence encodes CASSSGLAAPGGQYF. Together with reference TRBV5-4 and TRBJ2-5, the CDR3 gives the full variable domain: ETGVTQSPTHLIKTRGQQVTLRCSSQSGHNTVSWYQQALGQGPQFIFQYYREEENGRGNFPPRFSGLQFPNYSSELNVNALELDDSALYLCASSSGLAAPGGQYFGPGTRLLVL.

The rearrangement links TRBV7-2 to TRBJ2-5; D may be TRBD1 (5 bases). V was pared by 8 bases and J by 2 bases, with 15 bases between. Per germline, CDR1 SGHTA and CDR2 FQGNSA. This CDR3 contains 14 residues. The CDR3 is CASQPKGIQETQYF. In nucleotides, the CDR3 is TGTGCCAGCCAACCCAAGGGGATTCAAGAGACCCAGTACTTC.

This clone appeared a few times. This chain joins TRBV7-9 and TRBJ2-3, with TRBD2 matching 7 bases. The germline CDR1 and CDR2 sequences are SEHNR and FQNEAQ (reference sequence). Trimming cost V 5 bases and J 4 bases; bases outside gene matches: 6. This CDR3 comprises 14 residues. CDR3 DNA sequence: TGTGCCAGCAGCCCCTCGGGGGGTGCAGATACGCAGTATTTT. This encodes CASSPSGGADTQYF.

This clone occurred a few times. In nucleotides, the CDR3 is TGTGCCATCAGCAGGGGCGCCTACGAGCAGTACTTC. Its translation: CAISRGAYEQYF. The chain links TRBV10-3 to TRBJ2-7, with a tentative D call TRBD1 (6 bases). V lost 6 bases and J lost 2, with 8 bases in between. CDR3 size: 12 residues. The V gene's germline CDR1 is ENHRY and CDR2 SYGVKD.

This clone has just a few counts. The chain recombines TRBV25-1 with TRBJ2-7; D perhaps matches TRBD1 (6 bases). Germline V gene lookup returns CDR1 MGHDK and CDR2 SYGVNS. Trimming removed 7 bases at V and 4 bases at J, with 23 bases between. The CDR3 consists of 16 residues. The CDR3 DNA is TGTGCCAGCACCGGATCACCGGGGCAGGGGACGTACGAGCAGTACTTC. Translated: CASTGSPGQGTYEQYF.

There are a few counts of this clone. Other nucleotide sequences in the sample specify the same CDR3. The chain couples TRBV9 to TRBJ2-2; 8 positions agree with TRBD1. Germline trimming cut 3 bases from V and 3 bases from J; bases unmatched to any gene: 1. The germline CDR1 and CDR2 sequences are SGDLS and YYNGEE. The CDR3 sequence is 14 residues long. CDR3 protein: CASSATGDTGELFF. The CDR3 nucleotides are TGTGCCAGCAGCGCGACAGGGGACACCGGGGAGCTGTTTTTT. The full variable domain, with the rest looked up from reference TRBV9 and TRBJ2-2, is DSGVTQTPKHLITATGQRVTLRCSPRSGDLSVYWYQQSLDQGLQFLIQYYNGEERAKGNILERFSAQQFPDLHSELNLSSLELGDSALYFCASSATGDTGELFFGEGSRLTVL.

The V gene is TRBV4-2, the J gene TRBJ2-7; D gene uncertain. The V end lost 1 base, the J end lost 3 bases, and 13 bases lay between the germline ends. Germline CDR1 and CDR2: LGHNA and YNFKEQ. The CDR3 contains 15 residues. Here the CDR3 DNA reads TGTGCCAGCAGCCAAGGTTCCGACTGGATCTACGAGCAGTACTTC. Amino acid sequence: CASSQGSDWIYEQYF.